This TCR beta chain comes out of a study of cytomegalovirus exposure and HLA in healthy donors. Looked up from germline, CDR1 is SGHDT and CDR2 is YYEEEE. CDR3 length: 13 residues. Trimming took 7 bases from V and 5 from J, leaving 15 bases between them. Researchers ran the PCR with 60 Vbeta and 13 Jbeta primers. Clones were sequenced by immunoSEQ multiplex PCR, and TCRdb holds only the in-frame ones, with some missing. Among just over 80,000 clones listed, under 80% were seen once. The sequenced material came from PBMCs. This rearrangement joins TRBV5-6 to TRBJ2-5; possibly TRBD2 for D (7 bases). The clonotype was recovered from a man between 18 and 35 years old in good health and CMV-seropositive. The CDR3 DNA is TGTGCCAGCGGGGGGGGCTGGAAGGAGACCCAGTACTTC. Protein product: CASGGGWKETQYF.